These 11 T cell receptor beta chains came from one sample sequenced in a study of tumor and adjacent non-tumor tissue in lung cancer. No cell sorting was done before RNA was extracted from the tissue. The library came from three nested PCR rounds adapted from ARM-PCR protocols. A single record per CDR3 protein comes from TCRdb applying MiXCR to the multiplex PCR reads. Among about 110,000 distinct CDR3 sequences listed, 75% were seen once. Sequencing was done on a sample of lung tumor tissue. The receptors come from a woman in her sixties with non-small cell lung cancer.

Of note for this clonotype: This may come from a read error, since a much larger clone is one base off. This CDR3 is CSAGYGWGEAFF. The CDR3 DNA reads as TGCAGCGCTGGGTACGGCTGGGGTGAAGCTTTCTTT. This chain links TRBV29-1 with TRBJ1-1; no firm D call. V was clipped by 7 bases and J by 7 bases, with 16 bases between them. The CDR3 is made up of 12 amino acids. The V gene's germline CDR1 is SQVTM and CDR2 ANQGSEA.

This clonotype was seen once. One base away lies a much larger clone, so this may be a sequencing read error. The rearrangement uses TRBV5-4 and TRBJ2-1; 7 bases fit TRBD1. The J segment lost 6 bases and the V segment lost 1 base, leaving 7 bases of the junction unmatched. The CDR3 is made up of 15 amino acids. Germline loops: CDR1 SGHNT, CDR2 YYREEE (reference sequence). The CDR3 sequence: CASSLKGGQVNEQFF. As DNA, the CDR3 is TGTGCCAGCAGCTTGAAAGGGGGCCAGGTCAATGAGCAGTTCTTC.

This clonotype was detected only once. The rearrangement uses TRBV11-2 and TRBJ2-2; a possible D gene is TRBD2 (5 bases). Germline V CDR1 and CDR2: SGHAT, FQNNGV. The CDR3 has 14 amino acids. The V end was cut by 7 bases, the J end by 6 bases, with 15 bases between. CDR3 DNA sequence: TGTGCCAGCACCATCCAACTAGTTTCCGGGGAGCTGTTTTTT. Its protein product is CASTIQLVSGELFF.

As concerns this clonotype: A junction end diverges from the germline sequence, so it may reflect a read error. The chain combines TRBV4-3 with TRBJ2-3; D uncertain. The J call may be faulty, since TRBJ1-5 better matches the DNA end. This CDR3 spans 15 amino acids. Germline CDR1 reads LGHNA; CDR2 reads YSLEER. CDR3 region: CVSSQESGRAETQHF. CDR3 sequence (DNA): TGCGTCAGCAGCCAAGAGAGCGGGAGAGCAGAAACGCAGCATTTT.

V is TRBV11-2 and J is TRBJ2-3; D gene uncertain. Trimming took 5 bases from V and 3 from J, leaving 15 bases between them. Germline assignment: CDR1 SGHAT and CDR2 FQNNGV. CDR3 length equals 15 residues. CDR3 in amino acids: CASSTIVMATDTQYF. CDR3 coding DNA: TGTGCCAGCAGCACCATCGTGATGGCTACAGATACGCAGTATTTT.

At least ten counts were recorded for this clonotype. The chain links TRBV11-2 to TRBJ2-7, with TRBD1 matching 12 bases. The CDR3 consists of 16 residues. With V trimmed by 5 bases and J by 4 bases, 9 bases remained unmatched. Germline V CDR1 and CDR2: SGHAT, FQNNGV. CDR3 loop: CASSEAGTGGMYEQYF. The CDR3 coding sequence is TGTGCCAGCAGCGAGGCCGGGACAGGGGGCATGTACGAGCAGTACTTC.

This clonotype appeared a single time. The DNA of the CDR3 is TGCAGTATCGAAGCGGGGGGAAGGACCTACAATGAGCAGTTCTTC. Amino acid sequence: CSIEAGGRTYNEQFF. The rearrangement links TRBV20-1 to TRBJ2-1, with 9 positions matching TRBD2. This CDR3 spans 15 amino acids. Germline V gene data show CDR1 as DFQATT and CDR2 as SNEGSKA (reference sequence). V lost 8 bases to trimming and J lost 2 bases; unmatched junction nucleotides: 10.

The chain uses TRBV11-3 and TRBJ2-6; 9 nucleotides agree with TRBD1. CDR3 size: 18 residues. In germline, CDR1 is SGHNT, CDR2 YENEEA. Unmatched junction bases numbered 27, after V lost 6 bases and J lost 18 bases. The CDR3 DNA reads TGTGCCAGCAGACCGGGACAGGGTCATCAAACTGGGGCCAACATCCAGACTTTC. Amino acid sequence: CASRPGQGHQTGANIQTF.

To note about this clonotype: At one boundary the junction diverges from the germline segment, which might be a read error. V is TRBV7-3 and J is TRBJ2-1; D unresolved. Germline CDR1 is SGHTA and CDR2 is FQGTGA. CDR3 size: 13 residues. CDR3 in DNA: TGTGCCAGCAGCTTAATAGCCTTCAATGAGCAATTCTTC. Protein: CASSLIAFNEQFF. Full variable domain (outside the CDR3, taken from reference TRBV7-3 and TRBJ2-1): GAGVSQTPSNKVTEKGKYVELRCDPISGHTALYWYRQSLGQGPEFLIYFQGTGAADDSGLPNDRFFAVRPEGSVSTLKIQRTERGDSAVYLCASSLIAFNEQFFGPGTRLTVL.

Points on this clonotype: An end of the junction does not agree with germline; a read error may underlie this. The chain is built from TRBV6-5 and TRBJ2-4, with D possibly matching TRBD1 (5 bases). Germline CDR1 MNHEY, CDR2 SVGAGI. CDR3 length: 11 residues. The DNA of the CDR3 is TGTCCCAGCCAGGGCAGAAACATTCAGTACTTC. This translates into CPSQGRNIQYF.

Worth noting for this clonotype: A much larger clonotype is one base distant, so this may be a read error. V and J are TRBV20-1 and TRBJ1-1, with 7 bases aligning to TRBD1. Germline V lookup: CDR1 DFQATT, CDR2 SNEGSKA (reference sequence). The CDR3 loop spans 13 amino acids. Trimming removed 5 bases from V and 8 bases from J; junction bases left unmatched: 11. CDR3 in DNA: TGCAGTGCTCCCACCTACGAGACAGGGGAAGCTTTCTTT. Translation: CSAPTYETGEAFF.